The present entry profiles one T cell receptor (beta chain) with its context. The data are from a study of blood T cell repertoires in COVID-19. Recruits, aged about 18 to 90 years, lived in roughly 22 US areas. Self-reported history from a screening survey and questionnaire set each donor's cohort. In the authors' workflow: Estimated nucleated cell counts came from reference gene primer amplification. Method: immunoSEQ multiplex PCR; TCRdb's copy keeps in-frame clones and lacks some. V, J and clone size derive from that table, while D and trimming were established from the DNA sequence. The data contain around 250,000 clones, roughly nine tenths of them singletons. The CDR3 has 14 residues.

The rearrangement links TRBV21-1 to TRBJ1-2; TRBD1 is taken as the D call from the table, unchecked against the DNA. TRBV21-1 counts as a pseudogene. The sequencing sample was made of PBMCs or T cells enriched from blood (not recorded which). The sequence was obtained from a human donor in a cohort exposed to, infected with or recovered from COVID-19 (not recorded which). The donor label of this sample is uncertain. The CDR3 nucleotides are TGTGCCAGCAGCGGGCTTAGGGGCCGCTCTGGCTACACCTTC. Encoded protein: CASSGLRGRSGYTF.